This is a list of T cell receptor beta chains from one sample in a study. The data were produced by immunoSEQ multiplex PCR, yet TCRdb's version contains in-frame clones alone and is incomplete. The table has approximately 70,000 clones, around 93% seen once. Sequences were obtained from PBMCs. All receptors come from a man aged 40-50 years with rheumatoid arthritis. CDR3s include the opening cysteine and the closing phenylalanine or tryptophan. The order of the fields is D gene, J gene, V gene, clone size, CDR3 DNA, CDR3 protein. D genes are given only for firm matches. Expanded clones are given a class, and other clones once, few, many or no size at all.

>-|TRBJ1-5|TRBV2|once
TGTGCCAGCAGCGAAACGGACAGTTATAGCAATCAGCCCCAGCATTTT
CASSETDSYSNQPQHF
>TRBD1|TRBJ1-2|TRBV19|-
TGTGCCAGTACTGACGGGGACAGCAACTATGGCTACACCTTC
CASTDGDSNYGYTF
>-|TRBJ1-2|TRBV7-2|-
TGTGCCAGCAGCCCACTCATCGGACCAGGTCTGGATGGCTACACCTTC
CASSPLIGPGLDGYTF
>TRBD1|TRBJ1-2|TRBV14|once
TGTGCCAGCAGCCAAGCGGGACAGGGGGGCTACACCTTC
CASSQAGQGGYTF
>-|TRBJ1-5|TRBV30|-
TGTGCCTGGGCGGTGGGGGGACTCAATCAGCCCCAGCATTTT
CAWAVGGLNQPQHF
>TRBD1|TRBJ1-1|TRBV11-2|-
TGTGCCAGCAGCCGCCGGGACAGGGGGCTTTTGAACACTGAAGCTTTCTTT
CASSRRDRGLLNTEAFF
>-|TRBJ2-7|TRBV30|-
TGTGCCTGGAGTCTTGGCAGGAGCTACGAGCAGTACTTC
CAWSLGRSYEQYF
>TRBD1|TRBJ1-6|TRBV19|-
TGTGCCAGTAGTCCGGGGACAGGGAGAAATTCACCCCTCCACTTT
CASSPGTGRNSPLHF
>-|TRBJ2-6|TRBV5-1|-
TGCGCCAGCAGCTTGGGAGACTCTGGGGCCAACGTCCTGACTTTC
CASSLGDSGANVLTF
>-|TRBJ1-1|TRBV5-1|-
TGCGCCAGCAGCCACTATCGGAACACTGAAGCTTTCTTT
CASSHYRNTEAFF
>-|TRBJ2-2|TRBV11-3|-
TGTGCCAGCAGCTTAATGCCGGGGGGGGAGCTGTTTTTT
CASSLMPGGELFF
>TRBD1|TRBJ2-2|TRBV5-1|-
TGCGCCAGCAGCTTTGACAGGGGGACCGGGGAGCTGTTTTTT
CASSFDRGTGELFF
>-|TRBJ1-5|TRBV19|-
TGTGCCAGTAGGAACACGGTCGGAGGGCAGCCCCAGCATTTT
CASRNTVGGQPQHF
>TRBD2|TRBJ2-7|TRBV9|-
TGTGCCAGCAGCCGACTAGCGGATGAGATGTACGAGCAGTACTTC
CASSRLADEMYEQYF
>-|TRBJ1-5|TRBV19|-
TGTGCCAGTAGTATAGTCAAGAATAGCAATCAGCCCCAGCATTTT
CASSIVKNSNQPQHF
>-|TRBJ2-3|TRBV29-1|-
TGCAGCGCCACATTACTAGGAGATACGCAGTATTTT
CSATLLGDTQYF
>TRBD2|TRBJ2-2|TRBV9|-
TGTGCCAGCAGCGCCCAGCGGGGGGGCAGCACCGGGGAGCTGTTTTTT
CASSAQRGGSTGELFF
>TRBD1|TRBJ1-6|TRBV2|-
TGTGCCAGCAGTGTCCTGAGGGGACAGGGGGGTTCACCCCTCCACTTT
CASSVLRGQGGSPLHF
>TRBD1|TRBJ2-7|TRBV5-1|-
TGCGCCAGCAGCTTGGAACAGGGGTCTTACGAGCAGTACTTC
CASSLEQGSYEQYF
>-|TRBJ2-7|TRBV12-5|-
TGTGCTAGTGGTTTGACCAGGGCTGCCCAGAACGAGCAGTACTTC
CASGLTRAAQNEQYF
>-|TRBJ1-3|TRBV5-1|-
TGCGCCAGCAGCTTGGAGGGTTCCGGAAACACCATATATTTT
CASSLEGSGNTIYF
>TRBD2|TRBJ2-7|TRBV2|-
TGTGCCAGCAGGATTCTAGCGGGGTTGGGCGAGCAGTACTTC
CASRILAGLGEQYF
>-|TRBJ2-2|TRBV9|once
TGTGCCAGCAGCGTCGGTCCTGTGGGGAATTCTCCCCGACGCACCGGGGAGCTGTTTTTT
CASSVGPVGNSPRRTGELFF
>-|TRBJ1-1|TRBV5-1|-
TGCGCCAGCAGCTTGTCCAGGGGCACTGAAGCTTTCTTT
CASSLSRGTEAFF
>-|TRBJ1-6|TRBV19|-
TGTGCCAGTACCGTCTCGGGGGGGCTTAATTCACCCCTCCACTTT
CASTVSGGLNSPLHF
>-|TRBJ2-1|TRBV18|once
TGTGCCAGCTCACCCTCCCTTCTGGACGAGCAGTTCTTC
CASSPSLLDEQFF
>TRBD1|TRBJ1-2|TRBV7-2|-
TGTGCCAGCAGCGCACAGGGGCAAGTCTATGGCTACACCTTC
CASSAQGQVYGYTF
>-|TRBJ1-4|TRBV6-5|-
TGTGCCAGCAGCCAAGTTGCAACTAATGAAAAACTGTTTTTT
CASSQVATNEKLFF